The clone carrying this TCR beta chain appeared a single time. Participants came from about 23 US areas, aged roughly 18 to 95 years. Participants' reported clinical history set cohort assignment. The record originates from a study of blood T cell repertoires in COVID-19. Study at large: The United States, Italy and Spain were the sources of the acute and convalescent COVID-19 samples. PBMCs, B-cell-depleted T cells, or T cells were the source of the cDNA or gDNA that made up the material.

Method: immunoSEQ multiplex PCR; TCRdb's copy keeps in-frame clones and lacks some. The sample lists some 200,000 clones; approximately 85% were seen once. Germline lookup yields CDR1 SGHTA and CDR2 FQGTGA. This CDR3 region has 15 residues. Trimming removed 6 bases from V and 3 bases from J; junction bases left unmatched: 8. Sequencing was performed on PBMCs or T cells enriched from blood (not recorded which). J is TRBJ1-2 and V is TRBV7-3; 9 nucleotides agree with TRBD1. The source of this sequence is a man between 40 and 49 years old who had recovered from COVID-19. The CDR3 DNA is TGTGCCAGCAGTATTACAGGGGGCGCTGACTATGGCTACACCTTC. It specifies CASSITGGADYGYTF. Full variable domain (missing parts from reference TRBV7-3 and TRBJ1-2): GAGVSQTPSNKVTEKGKYVELRCDPISGHTALYWYRQSLGQGPEFLIYFQGTGAADDSGLPNDRFFAVRPEGSVSTLKIQRTERGDSAVYLCASSITGGADYGYTFGSGTRLTVV.